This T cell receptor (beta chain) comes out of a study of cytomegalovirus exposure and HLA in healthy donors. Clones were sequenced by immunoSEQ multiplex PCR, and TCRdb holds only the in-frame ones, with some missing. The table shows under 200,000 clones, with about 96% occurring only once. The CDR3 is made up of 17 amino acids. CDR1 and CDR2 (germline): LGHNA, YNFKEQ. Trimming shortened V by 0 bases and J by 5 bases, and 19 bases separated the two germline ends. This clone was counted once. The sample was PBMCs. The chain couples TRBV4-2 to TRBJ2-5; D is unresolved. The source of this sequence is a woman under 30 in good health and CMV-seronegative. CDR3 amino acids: CASSQERVVSGRETQYF. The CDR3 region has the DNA TGTGCCAGCAGCCAAGAACGAGTTGTATCGGGTAGGGAGACCCAGTACTTC.